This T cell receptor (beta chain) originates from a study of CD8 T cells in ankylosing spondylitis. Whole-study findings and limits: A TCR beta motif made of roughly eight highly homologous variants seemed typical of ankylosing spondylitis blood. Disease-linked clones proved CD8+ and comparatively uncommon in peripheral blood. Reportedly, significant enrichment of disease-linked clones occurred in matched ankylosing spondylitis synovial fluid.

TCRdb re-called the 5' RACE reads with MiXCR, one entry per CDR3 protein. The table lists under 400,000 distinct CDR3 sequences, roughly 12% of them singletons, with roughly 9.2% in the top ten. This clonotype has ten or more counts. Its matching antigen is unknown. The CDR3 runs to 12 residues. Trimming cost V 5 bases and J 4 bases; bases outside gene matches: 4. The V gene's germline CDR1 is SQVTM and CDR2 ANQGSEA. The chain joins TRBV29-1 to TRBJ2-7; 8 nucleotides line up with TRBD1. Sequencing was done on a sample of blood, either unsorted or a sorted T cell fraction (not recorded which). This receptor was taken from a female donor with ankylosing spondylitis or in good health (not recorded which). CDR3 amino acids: CSVRTGRYEQYF. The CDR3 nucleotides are TGCAGCGTTCGGACAGGGAGGTACGAGCAGTACTTC.